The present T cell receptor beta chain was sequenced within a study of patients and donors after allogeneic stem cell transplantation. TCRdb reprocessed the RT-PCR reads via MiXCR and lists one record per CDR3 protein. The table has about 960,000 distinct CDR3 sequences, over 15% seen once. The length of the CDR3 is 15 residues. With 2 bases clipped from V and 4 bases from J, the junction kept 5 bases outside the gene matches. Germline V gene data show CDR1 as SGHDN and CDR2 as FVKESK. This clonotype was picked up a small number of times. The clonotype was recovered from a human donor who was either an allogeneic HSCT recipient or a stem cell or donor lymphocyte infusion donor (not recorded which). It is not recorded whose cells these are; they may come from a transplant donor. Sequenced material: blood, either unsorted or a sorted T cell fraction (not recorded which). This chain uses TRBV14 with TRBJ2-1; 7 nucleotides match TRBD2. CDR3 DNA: TGTGCCAGCAGCCAAACAGGCGGGAGTTACAATGAGCAGTTCTTC. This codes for CASSQTGGSYNEQFF.